This T cell receptor (beta chain) was observed in a study of T cells in Graves' hyperthyroidism and ophthalmopathy. Across the whole study: The initial diagnosis was the point when peripheral blood was collected, ahead of any treatment.

Comment on this clonotype: Its specificity is unknown.

Study-level points and caveats: In blood, most of the thyroid clonotypes expanded above 0.001 were also present.

TCR beta CDR3 regions were amplified from RNA transcripts. An initial round of RT-PCR targeting the TCR CDR3 relied on the HTBI primer set. TCRdb reanalysed the multiplex PCR reads using MiXCR and keeps one entry per CDR3 protein. This repertoire shows a few hundred thousand distinct CDR3 sequences, 15% to 20% found once; its top ten account for around 17%. In making diagnoses, clinical symptoms, serum thyroxine and TRAb, thyroid ultrasound and orbital computed tomography were all used. Source material for PBMCs was around 10 ml fresh peripheral blood. With 0 bases clipped from V and 4 bases from J, the junction kept 5 bases outside the gene matches. The CDR3 contains 16 residues. CDR1 is LNHDA and CDR2 is SQIVND in the germline V gene (reference sequence).

The chain carries TRBV19 and TRBJ2-1; 8 bases agree with TRBD1. The sample was blood. This receptor was obtained from a woman younger than 35 with Graves' ophthalmopathy. CDR3 coding DNA: TGTGCCAGTAGTATAGATTCTAGACAGGGGTACAATGAGCAGTTCTTC. Its translation is CASSIDSRQGYNEQFF.